At least ten counts were recorded for the clone carrying this TCR beta chain. The entry originates in a study of early T cells in non-severe SARS-CoV-2 infection. TCRdb ran MiXCR on the 5' RACE reads and lists one entry per CDR3 protein. The table lists about 30,000 distinct CDR3 sequences, over 4.5% of them singletons, with approximately 6% in the top ten. The CDR3 loop spans 14 amino acids. Per germline, CDR1 MNHNY and CDR2 SVGAGI (reference sequence). Trimming took 6 bases from V and 3 from J, leaving 15 bases between them. The chain joins TRBV6-6 to TRBJ2-7, with D uncertain. The clonotype comes from an adult who was a healthcare worker with PCR-confirmed SARS-CoV-2 infection or an uninfected control (not recorded which). Material: whole blood, obtained at baseline. In DNA form, the CDR3 reads TGTGCCAGCAGGCCGATGGGGATTAACTACGAGCAGTACTTC. Translating gives CASRPMGINYEQYF.